This T cell receptor (beta chain) was sequenced during a study of identifying expanded T cells in peripheral blood. A remark on this clone: The antigen remains undetermined.

This CDR3 is built from 14 residues. Germline V lookup: CDR1 MGHDK, CDR2 SYGVNS. Trimming shortened V by 4 bases and J by 2 bases, and 10 bases separated the two germline ends. Study outcomes and limitations: Two-week clone count variance significantly increased as total template count grew. Differentially abundant clones: about 1.3 between replicates, 16.4 at roughly 2 weeks, under 25 at four.

No infections or other immune events were documented during collection. TCRdb's table, derived via immunoSEQ multiplex PCR, lists solely in-frame clones and lacks some. The sample lists 95,000 or so clones, approximately 86% occurring once. J is TRBJ2-3 and V is TRBV25-1; D remains unclear. Sequencing was carried out using blood. The sequence came from a person aged 18-70 years in good health. The CDR3 is CASSVGRPTDTQYF. The CDR3 DNA sequence: TGTGCCAGCAGTGTCGGGCGACCCACAGATACGCAGTATTTT.